This is a list of T cell receptor beta chains from one sample in a study of molecular identifiers for immune sequencing clone quantification. TCRdb used MiXCR to reprocess the PCR reads, holding one entry per CDR3 protein. This table has about half a million distinct CDR3 sequences, around 23% appearing once. The sample consisted of naive CD8+ T cells from blood, with Jurkat cell RNA spiked in. These receptors originate from a human donor in good health. Some libraries in this study had Jurkat cell RNA spiked in. CDR3s include the opening cysteine and the closing phenylalanine or tryptophan. Each record gives: J gene, V gene, D gene, clone size, CDR3 DNA, CDR3 protein. A D gene is named only where the DNA matches it firmly. Clone size, where shown, is once, few, many, or a class for clones that have expanded.

J: TRBJ2-2; V: TRBV6-2/TRBV6-3; D: .; size: .; DNA: TGTGCCAGCAGTTACCCCCAGAGGAACACCGGGGAGCTGTTTTTT; CDR3: CASSYPQRNTGELFF
J: TRBJ2-3; V: TRBV5-1; D: .; size: once; DNA: TGCGCCAGCAGCTTGGGGCGCCGGGACAATAGCACAGATACGCAGTATTTT; CDR3: CASSLGRRDNSTDTQYF
J: TRBJ2-3; V: TRBV11-2; D: .; size: many; DNA: TGTGCCAGCTTCGGGGGCAGGGAGGTTGGAGATACGCAGTATTTT; CDR3: CASFGGREVGDTQYF
J: TRBJ2-7; V: TRBV7-2; D: .; size: .; DNA: TGTGCCAGCAGCTTAACCCAGGGATCCTACGAGCAGTACTTC; CDR3: CASSLTQGSYEQYF
J: TRBJ2-5; V: TRBV20-1; D: .; size: .; DNA: TGCAGTGCTAGAGGACAGAGGTGCCAAGAGACCCAGTACTTC; CDR3: CSARGQRCQETQYF
J: TRBJ2-7; V: TRBV7-9; D: .; size: .; DNA: TGTGCCAGCAGCCCGGGGGCGGGGAACGAGCAGTACTTC; CDR3: CASSPGAGNEQYF
J: TRBJ2-7; V: TRBV4-3; D: TRBD2; size: .; DNA: TGCGCCAGCAGCCAAGATCGTAGCGGGGGGGCTTACGAGCAGTACTTC; CDR3: CASSQDRSGGAYEQYF
J: TRBJ2-7; V: TRBV27; D: .; size: .; DNA: TGTGCCAGCAGTTTAGGGTCTAGATCCGAGCAGTACTTC; CDR3: CASSLGSRSEQYF
J: TRBJ2-3; V: TRBV27; D: .; size: .; DNA: TGTGCCAGCAGTAATGCAGATACGCAGTATTTT; CDR3: CASSNADTQYF
J: TRBJ2-1; V: TRBV4-3; D: TRBD1; size: few; DNA: TGCGCCAGCAGCTACGGGACAGGGGGCGAGCAGTTCTTC; CDR3: CASSYGTGGEQFF
J: TRBJ2-7; V: TRBV27; D: .; size: few; DNA: TGTGCCAGCAGTTTTGCCCGGGGTTACGAGCAGTACTTC; CDR3: CASSFARGYEQYF
J: TRBJ2-3; V: TRBV7-2; D: TRBD2; size: many; DNA: TGTGCCAGCAGCCCGACTAGCAGAACAGATACGCAGTATTTT; CDR3: CASSPTSRTDTQYF
J: TRBJ2-1; V: TRBV20-1; D: TRBD2; size: many; DNA: TGCAGTGCCCCGGCCGGGACTATCTCCTACAATGAGCAGTTCTTC; CDR3: CSAPAGTISYNEQFF
J: TRBJ2-7; V: TRBV14; D: .; size: few; DNA: TGTGCCAGCAGCCGCAGCGATGGGACCTACGAGCAGTACTTC; CDR3: CASSRSDGTYEQYF
J: TRBJ2-7; V: TRBV4-1; D: TRBD1; size: many; DNA: TGCGCCAGCAGCTCCGGGACAGGGGAGTACGAGCAGTACTTC; CDR3: CASSSGTGEYEQYF
J: TRBJ2-2; V: TRBV7-2; D: TRBD2; size: few; DNA: TGTGCCAGCAGCTTCGAGCGGGAGCTAACCGGGGAGCTGTTTTTT; CDR3: CASSFERELTGELFF
J: TRBJ2-3; V: TRBV7-9; D: .; size: many; DNA: TGTGCCAGCAGCTTAGGACTAGGGACTTCAGATACGCAGTATTTT; CDR3: CASSLGLGTSDTQYF
J: TRBJ2-3; V: TRBV2; D: .; size: .; DNA: TGTGCCAGCAGTGAAGGGGCAGGGACAGATACGCAGTATTTT; CDR3: CASSEGAGTDTQYF
J: TRBJ2-2; V: TRBV6-6; D: TRBD2; size: many; DNA: TGTGCCAGCAGTTACCGACTAGCGGGACTCGCGAACACCGGGGAGCTGTTTTTT; CDR3: CASSYRLAGLANTGELFF
J: TRBJ2-5; V: TRBV21-1; D: .; size: few; DNA: TGTGCCAGCAGCAAAGGAACTAGCGGGGGGCGATACCAAGAGACCCAGTACTTC; CDR3: CASSKGTSGGRYQETQYF
J: TRBJ1-5; V: TRBV28; D: TRBD1; size: many; DNA: TGTGCCAGCAGTTTTCTAGGGACAGGGTGGAATCAGCCCCAGCATTTT; CDR3: CASSFLGTGWNQPQHF
J: TRBJ1-1; V: TRBV20-1; D: .; size: few; DNA: TGCAGTGCTACCCGACAGATGAACACTGAAGCTTTCTTT; CDR3: CSATRQMNTEAFF
J: TRBJ2-7; V: TRBV5-4; D: TRBD1; size: many; DNA: TGTGCCAGCAGCTACCGACAGGGCTACGAGCAGTACTTC; CDR3: CASSYRQGYEQYF
J: TRBJ1-2; V: TRBV7-9; D: TRBD1; size: .; DNA: TGTGCCAGCAGCCGGACAGGGGGCGTCTATGGCTACACCTTC; CDR3: CASSRTGGVYGYTF
J: TRBJ2-7; V: TRBV20-1; D: TRBD2; size: few; DNA: TGCAGTGCTAGAGAGGTAGACGGGGGAGGGTGGCTCGAGCAGTACTTC; CDR3: CSAREVDGGGWLEQYF
J: TRBJ2-7; V: TRBV6-1; D: TRBD1; size: many; DNA: TGTGCCAGCAGTGAGGACAGGCCACGGGAGCAGTACTTC; CDR3: CASSEDRPREQYF
J: TRBJ2-7; V: TRBV29-1; D: .; size: .; DNA: TGCAGCGCCGCGGAGGGAGAAAGCTACAAGCAATACTTC; CDR3: CSAAEGESYKQYF
J: TRBJ1-5; V: TRBV9; D: TRBD1; size: few; DNA: TGTGCCAGCAGCGTAGGGGGACAGGTGGATCAGCCCCAGCATTTT; CDR3: CASSVGGQVDQPQHF
J: TRBJ1-6; V: TRBV4-2; D: .; size: few; DNA: TGTGCCAGCAGCCAAGATCGGGTAGCGAGTTCACCCCTCCACTTT; CDR3: CASSQDRVASSPLHF
J: TRBJ2-5; V: TRBV30; D: .; size: .; DNA: TGTGCCTGGAGTGTACAGGGTGGGGAGACCCAGTACTTC; CDR3: CAWSVQGGETQYF
J: TRBJ2-1; V: TRBV11-2; D: .; size: many; DNA: TGTGCCAGCAGCTTAAGAGATGAGCAGTTCTTC; CDR3: CASSLRDEQFF
J: TRBJ2-7; V: TRBV4-3; D: .; size: many; DNA: TGCGCCAGCAGTCCCCGGGCAATGAGCTCCTACGAGCAGTACTTC; CDR3: CASSPRAMSSYEQYF
J: TRBJ2-7; V: TRBV7-9; D: TRBD1; size: .; DNA: TGTGCCAGCAGATTGACAGGGTACGAGCAGTACTTC; CDR3: CASRLTGYEQYF
J: TRBJ1-2; V: TRBV10-3; D: .; size: .; DNA: TGTGCCACCCAAAGCTCCTATGGCTACACCTTC; CDR3: CATQSSYGYTF
J: TRBJ2-3; V: TRBV5-1; D: TRBD2; size: .; DNA: TGCGCCAGCCGCTGGGGGGTACTAGCGGGGGGCCCTGATGACACAGATACGCAGTATTTT; CDR3: CASRWGVLAGGPDDTDTQYF
J: TRBJ2-3; V: TRBV27; D: TRBD2; size: few; DNA: TGTGCCAGCAGTCCTACCGGGACTAGCGGGAGCACAGATACGCAGTATTTT; CDR3: CASSPTGTSGSTDTQYF
J: TRBJ2-5; V: TRBV6-5; D: .; size: .; DNA: TGTGCCAGCAGCCGTCAGACCCTGGGCAGGACGGAGACCCAGTACTTC; CDR3: CASSRQTLGRTETQYF
J: TRBJ2-1; V: TRBV5-4; D: TRBD2; size: .; DNA: TGTGCCAGCAGCCTCGGCGACTCAAGCGGGAGGGTCAGGGATGAGCAGTTCTTC; CDR3: CASSLGDSSGRVRDEQFF
J: TRBJ2-7; V: TRBV7-9; D: TRBD1; size: few; DNA: TGTGCCAGCAGCGCCCGGACAGGGTTGGACTCCTACGAGCAGTACTTC; CDR3: CASSARTGLDSYEQYF
J: TRBJ2-5; V: TRBV7-9; D: .; size: many; DNA: TGTGCCAGCAGCTTAGTAACTGAGGAGACCCAGTACTTC; CDR3: CASSLVTEETQYF
J: TRBJ2-7; V: TRBV30; D: .; size: few; DNA: TGTGCCTGGAGTGTAACCTCCTACGAGCAGTACTTC; CDR3: CAWSVTSYEQYF
J: TRBJ1-6; V: TRBV7-2; D: .; size: .; DNA: TGTGCCAGCAGCTTAGGGCGAGGTTCACCCCGCCACTTT; CDR3: CASSLGRGSPRHF
J: TRBJ1-4; V: TRBV29-1; D: .; size: .; DNA: TGCAGCGTTGTTAGTGGCTCTGAAAAACTGTTTTTT; CDR3: CSVVSGSEKLFF
J: TRBJ2-1; V: TRBV12-3/TRBV12-4; D: TRBD2; size: .; DNA: TGTGCCACCGGACTAGCGGAAGGCAATGAGCAGTTCTTC; CDR3: CATGLAEGNEQFF
J: TRBJ2-7; V: TRBV20-1; D: .; size: .; DNA: TGCAGTGCCAATACCCCAGGGAAGTTTTACGAGCAGTACTTC; CDR3: CSANTPGKFYEQYF
J: TRBJ1-5; V: TRBV25-1; D: .; size: many; DNA: TGTGCCAGCAGTGAGAGGCAGGGTCCGTGGCAGCCCCAGCATTTT; CDR3: CASSERQGPWQPQHF
J: TRBJ1-2; V: TRBV12-3/TRBV12-4; D: .; size: .; DNA: TGTGCCAGCAGTTTTTCCTTTGGCTACACCTTC; CDR3: CASSFSFGYTF
J: TRBJ2-3; V: TRBV6-2/TRBV6-3; D: .; size: many; DNA: TGTGCCAGCAGTTATGTGGGAGGAGGAGAAAATACGCAGTATTTT; CDR3: CASSYVGGGENTQYF
J: TRBJ1-2; V: TRBV13; D: TRBD1; size: .; DNA: TGTGCCAGCAGCCTCAACCGACAGGGGGCAGACTATGGCTACACCTTC; CDR3: CASSLNRQGADYGYTF
J: TRBJ2-7; V: TRBV12-3/TRBV12-4; D: TRBD2; size: many; DNA: TGTGCCAGCAGTGTAGGGACTAGCGGGTTCTCCTACGAGCAGTACTTC; CDR3: CASSVGTSGFSYEQYF
J: TRBJ2-1; V: TRBV19; D: TRBD2; size: few; DNA: TGTGCCAGTAGTCCCGGGGGGGCCTATGAGCAGTTCTTC; CDR3: CASSPGGAYEQFF
J: TRBJ2-3; V: TRBV9; D: .; size: .; DNA: TGTGCCAGCAGCCAGTCCGGTGAAGATACGCAGTATTTT; CDR3: CASSQSGEDTQYF
J: TRBJ1-1; V: TRBV7-9; D: .; size: .; DNA: TGTGCCAGCAGCTCGCAGCCCGCGGGTGAAGCTTTCTTT; CDR3: CASSSQPAGEAFF
J: TRBJ1-4; V: TRBV4-3; D: TRBD1; size: .; DNA: TGCGCCAGCAGCCAAACGGACAGGGGAGGCGAAAAACTGTTTTTT; CDR3: CASSQTDRGGEKLFF
J: TRBJ2-7; V: TRBV7-9; D: .; size: .; DNA: TGTGCCAGCAGGGAAGCGGTCGCGGCGGGGGAGCAGTACTTC; CDR3: CASREAVAAGEQYF
J: TRBJ2-4; V: TRBV6-5; D: .; size: many; DNA: TGTGCCAGCGGGTTGGGGTACGGGAACATTCAGTACTTC; CDR3: CASGLGYGNIQYF
J: TRBJ2-3; V: TRBV20-1; D: TRBD2; size: .; DNA: TGCAGTGCTAACTCCAGGACTTGCGGGGGGGAGGATACGCAGTATTTT; CDR3: CSANSRTCGGEDTQYF
J: TRBJ2-7; V: TRBV3-1; D: .; size: .; DNA: TGTGCCAGCAGCCATGGCGGGCTGAGCTCCTACGAGCAGTACTTC; CDR3: CASSHGGLSSYEQYF
J: TRBJ1-1; V: TRBV14; D: .; size: .; DNA: TGTGCCAGCAGCCAAGAAGACAGTGAAGCTTTCTTT; CDR3: CASSQEDSEAFF
J: TRBJ2-4; V: TRBV10-1; D: TRBD2; size: .; DNA: TGCGCCAGCAGTGCCGGGGGGGCCAAAAACATTCAGTACTTC; CDR3: CASSAGGAKNIQYF